This TCR beta chain was obtained from a study of blood T cells in healthy people across ages. Study-wide points: No one knew whether donors had CMV, which possibly confounded expanded clonotype changes. Naive CD4+ cell counts and diversity both ran higher in long-lived than in aged donors.

The CDR3 covers 15 residues. V was pared by 5 bases and J by 11 bases, with 24 bases between. Regarding this clonotype: Its antigen is currently unknown.

The second PCR ran about 6 to 11 cycles with a sample-barcoded 5' primer and J-beta primers. From the 5' RACE reads, TCRdb called clonotypes with MiXCR, one entry per CDR3 protein. The sample holds some 700,000 distinct CDR3 sequences; 43% are singletons and the top ten take around a fifth. This chain uses TRBV12-3 or TRBV12-4 with TRBJ2-5; D gene ambiguous. The specimen sequenced was blood. This receptor was taken from a woman aged 55-75 years in good health. CDR3 region: CASSLLVGSYNEQYF. In DNA form, the CDR3 reads TGTGCCAGCAGTCTCCTCGTGGGAAGCTACAATGAGCAGTACTTC.